The 8 T cell receptor beta chains listed next were all sequenced from one sample in a study of cytomegalovirus exposure and HLA in healthy donors. The protocol was immunoSEQ multiplex PCR, while the TCRdb copy is restricted to in-frame clones and leaves out a portion. Seen here are 250,000 to 400,000 clones, nearly 90% observed once, and the top ten hold around 0.88%. The sample was PBMCs. These receptors all stem from a young man in good health and CMV-seronegative.

The gene calls are TRBV27 and TRBJ2-2, with D maybe TRBD2 (6 bases). Between the trimmed V and J ends, which lost 5 bases and 1 base, there was a span of 11 bases. The germline CDR1 and CDR2 sequences are MNHEY and SMNVEV (reference sequence). This CDR3 contains 15 residues. This CDR3 is CASSPSDLNTGELFF. The CDR3 DNA reads TGTGCCAGCAGTCCTAGCGACCTGAACACCGGGGAGCTGTTTTTT.

The chain employs TRBV25-1 and TRBJ1-5; 9 bases line up with TRBD1. Germline assignment: CDR1 MGHDK and CDR2 SYGVNS. The V gene end was trimmed by 8 bases and the J gene end by 1 base; junction bases not matched to a gene: 3. This CDR3 has 14 residues. CDR3 region: CASGGQGSNQPQHF. CDR3 sequence (DNA): TGTGCCAGCGGAGGACAGGGGAGCAATCAGCCCCAGCATTTT.

The rearrangement links TRBV2 to TRBJ2-5; D is ambiguous. V was pared by 2 bases and J by 5 bases, with 9 bases between. The CDR3 totals 13 residues. Germline values: CDR1 SNHLY, CDR2 FYNNEI. CDR3 protein: CASSERWRETQYF. CDR3 in DNA: TGTGCCAGCAGTGAACGGTGGCGGGAGACCCAGTACTTC.

V is TRBV19 and J is TRBJ1-6, with D possibly matching TRBD1 (6 bases). Trimming removed 4 bases at V and 5 bases at J, with 15 bases between. This CDR3 region has 16 residues. Germline V gene data show CDR1 as LNHDA and CDR2 as SQIVND (reference sequence). This CDR3 reads CASSRATGVNNSPLHF. The CDR3 DNA reads TGTGCCAGTAGTAGGGCGACAGGAGTTAATAATTCACCCCTCCACTTT.

The CDR3 loop is CASSPSPGQGVGEQYF. The CDR3 nucleotides are TGCGCCAGCAGCCCTTCACCGGGACAGGGGGTTGGGGAGCAGTACTTC. V usage is TRBV4-3 and J usage is TRBJ2-7; TRBD1 matches 11 bases. The CDR3 length is 16 residues. CDR1 and CDR2 from the germline V gene are LGHNA and YSLEER. Germline trimming cut 4 bases from V and 7 bases from J; bases unmatched to any gene: 12.

The V and J genes are TRBV28 and TRBJ1-1, with 7 bases fitting TRBD1. This CDR3 has 14 residues. V lost 2 bases and J lost 4; bases outside the gene matches: 4. Germline loops: CDR1 MDHEN, CDR2 SYDVKM. The CDR3 nucleotides are TGTGCCAGCAGTTTAACAGGGGAGGCCACTGAAGCTTTCTTT. Its protein product is CASSLTGEATEAFF.

The rearrangement joins TRBV9 to TRBJ1-6; D is unresolved. Germline V lookup: CDR1 SGDLS, CDR2 YYNGEE. This CDR3 contains 15 residues. V lost 4 bases and J 6 bases, leaving 14 bases between the germline ends. CDR3 in amino acids: CASSSAGLGNSPLHF. The CDR3 DNA follows: TGTGCCAGCAGCTCTGCCGGGTTGGGTAATTCACCCCTCCACTTT. Complete variable domain (other parts from reference TRBV9 and TRBJ1-6): DSGVTQTPKHLITATGQRVTLRCSPRSGDLSVYWYQQSLDQGLQFLIQYYNGEERAKGNILERFSAQQFPDLHSELNLSSLELGDSALYFCASSSAGLGNSPLHFGNGTRLTVT.

The gene calls are TRBV4-2 and TRBJ2-1, with 7 bases identical to TRBD2. The germline gives CDR1 LGHNA, CDR2 YNFKEQ. The J segment lost 7 bases and the V segment lost 5 bases, leaving 5 bases of the junction unmatched. The CDR3 length is 13 residues. The CDR3 DNA sequence: TGTGCCAGCAGCGTGGGGGGGATTAATGAGCAGTTCTTC. Translating gives CASSVGGINEQFF.